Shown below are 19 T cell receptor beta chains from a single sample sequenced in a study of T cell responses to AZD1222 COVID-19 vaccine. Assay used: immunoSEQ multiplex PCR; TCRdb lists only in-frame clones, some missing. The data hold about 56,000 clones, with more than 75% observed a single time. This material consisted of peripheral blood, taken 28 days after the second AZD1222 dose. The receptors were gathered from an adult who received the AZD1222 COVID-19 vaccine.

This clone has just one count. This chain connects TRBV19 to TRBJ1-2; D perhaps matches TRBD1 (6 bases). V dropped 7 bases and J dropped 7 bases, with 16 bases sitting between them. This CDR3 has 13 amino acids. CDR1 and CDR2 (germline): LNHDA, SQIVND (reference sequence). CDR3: CASNPGGRGGYTF. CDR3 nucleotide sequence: TGTGCCAGTAACCCCGGGGGGCGAGGTGGCTACACCTTC.

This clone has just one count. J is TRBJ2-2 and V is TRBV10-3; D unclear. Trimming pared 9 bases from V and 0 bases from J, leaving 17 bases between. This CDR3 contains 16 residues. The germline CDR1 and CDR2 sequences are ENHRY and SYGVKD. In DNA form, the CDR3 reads TGTGCCATACTCGTGGGTTTGGACCCGAACACCGGGGAGCTGTTTTTT. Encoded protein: CAILVGLDPNTGELFF.

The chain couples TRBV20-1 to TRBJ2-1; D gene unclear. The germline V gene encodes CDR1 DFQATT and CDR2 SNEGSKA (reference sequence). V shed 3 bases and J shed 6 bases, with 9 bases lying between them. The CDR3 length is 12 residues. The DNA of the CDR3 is TGCAGTGCTAGTTCCGGCTCCAATGAGCAGTTCTTC. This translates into CSASSGSNEQFF.

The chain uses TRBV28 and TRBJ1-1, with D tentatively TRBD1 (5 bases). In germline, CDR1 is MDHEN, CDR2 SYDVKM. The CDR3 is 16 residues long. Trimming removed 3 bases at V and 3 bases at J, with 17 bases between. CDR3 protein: CASSLGNAPGHTEAFF. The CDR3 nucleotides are TGTGCCAGCAGTTTGGGAAACGCACCGGGGCACACTGAAGCTTTCTTT.

The CDR3, as DNA: TGTGCCAGCAGGTCCTACGAGCAGTACTTC. Translated, it gives CASRSYEQYF. The V gene is TRBV2, the J gene TRBJ2-7; no firm D call. This CDR3 region has 10 residues. Germline V gives CDR1 SNHLY, CDR2 FYNNEI. Trimming took 6 bases from V and 1 from J, leaving 1 base between them.

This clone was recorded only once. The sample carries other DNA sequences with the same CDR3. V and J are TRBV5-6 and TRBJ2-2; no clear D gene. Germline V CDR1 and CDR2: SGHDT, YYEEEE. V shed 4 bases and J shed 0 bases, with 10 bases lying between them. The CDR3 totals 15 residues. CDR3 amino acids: CASSLGRTNTGELFF. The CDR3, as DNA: TGTGCCAGCAGCCTCGGGCGGACGAACACCGGGGAGCTGTTTTTT.

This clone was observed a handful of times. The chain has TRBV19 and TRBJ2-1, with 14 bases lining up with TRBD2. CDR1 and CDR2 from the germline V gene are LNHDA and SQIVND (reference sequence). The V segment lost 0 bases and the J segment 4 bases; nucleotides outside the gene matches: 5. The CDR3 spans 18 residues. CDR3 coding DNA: TGTGCCAGTAGTATAGAGGGGACTAGCGGGAGTGGGTACAATGAGCAGTTCTTC. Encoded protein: CASSIEGTSGSGYNEQFF.

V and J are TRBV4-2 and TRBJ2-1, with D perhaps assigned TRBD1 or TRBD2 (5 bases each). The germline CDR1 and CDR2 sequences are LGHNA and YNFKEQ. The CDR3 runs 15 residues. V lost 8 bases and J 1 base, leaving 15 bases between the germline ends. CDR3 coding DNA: TGTGCCAGCCGCTCGGGACCGCAATCCTACAATGAGCAGTTCTTC. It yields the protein CASRSGPQSYNEQFF.

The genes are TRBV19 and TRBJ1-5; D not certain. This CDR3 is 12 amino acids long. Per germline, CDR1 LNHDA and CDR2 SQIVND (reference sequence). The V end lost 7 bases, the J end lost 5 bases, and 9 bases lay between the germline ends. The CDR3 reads CASNKDHQPQHF. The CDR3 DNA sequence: TGTGCCAGTAATAAGGACCATCAGCCCCAGCATTTT.

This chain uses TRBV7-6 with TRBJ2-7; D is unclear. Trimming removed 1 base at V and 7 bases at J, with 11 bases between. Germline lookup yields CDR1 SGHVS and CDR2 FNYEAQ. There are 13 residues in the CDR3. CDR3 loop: CASSLGGSGEQYV. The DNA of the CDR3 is TGTGCCAGCAGCTTAGGTGGCAGTGGTGAGCAGTACGTC.

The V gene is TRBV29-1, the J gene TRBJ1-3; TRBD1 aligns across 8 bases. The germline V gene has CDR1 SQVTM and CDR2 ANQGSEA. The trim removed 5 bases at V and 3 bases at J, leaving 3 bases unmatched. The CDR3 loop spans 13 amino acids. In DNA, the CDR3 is TGCAGCGTTAGACAGGGGTTTGGAAACACCATATATTTT. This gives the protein CSVRQGFGNTIYF.

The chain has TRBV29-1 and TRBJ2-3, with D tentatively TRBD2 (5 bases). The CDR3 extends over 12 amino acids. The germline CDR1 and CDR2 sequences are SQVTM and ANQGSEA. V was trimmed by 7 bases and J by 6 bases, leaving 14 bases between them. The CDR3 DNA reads TGCAGCGGGGCGGGCCCCGGCGATACGCAGTATTTT. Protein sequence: CSGAGPGDTQYF.

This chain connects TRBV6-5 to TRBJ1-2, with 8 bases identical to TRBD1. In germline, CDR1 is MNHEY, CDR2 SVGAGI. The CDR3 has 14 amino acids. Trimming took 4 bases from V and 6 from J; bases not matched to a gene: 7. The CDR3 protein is CASSSGTGSHGYTF. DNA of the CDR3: TGTGCCAGCAGTTCCGGGACAGGCTCGCATGGCTACACCTTC.

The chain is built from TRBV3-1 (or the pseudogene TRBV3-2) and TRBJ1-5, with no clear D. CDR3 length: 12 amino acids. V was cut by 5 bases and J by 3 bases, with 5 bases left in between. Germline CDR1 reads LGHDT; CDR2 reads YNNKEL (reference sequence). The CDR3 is CASSMINQPQHF. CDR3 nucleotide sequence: TGTGCCAGCAGCATGATCAATCAGCCCCAGCATTTT.

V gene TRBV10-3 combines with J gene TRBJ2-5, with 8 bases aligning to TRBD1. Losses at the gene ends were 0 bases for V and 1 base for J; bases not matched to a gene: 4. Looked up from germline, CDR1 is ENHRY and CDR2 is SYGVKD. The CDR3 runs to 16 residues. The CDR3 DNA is TGTGCCATCAGTGAGTCGGGCAGGGGGCTCCAAGAGACCCAGTACTTC. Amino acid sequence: CAISESGRGLQETQYF.

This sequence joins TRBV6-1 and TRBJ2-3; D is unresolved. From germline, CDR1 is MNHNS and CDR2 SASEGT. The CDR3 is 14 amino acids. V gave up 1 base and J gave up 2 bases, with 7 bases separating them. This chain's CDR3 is CASSEGHYTDTQYF. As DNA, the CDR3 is TGTGCCAGCAGTGAAGGGCATTACACAGATACGCAGTATTTT.

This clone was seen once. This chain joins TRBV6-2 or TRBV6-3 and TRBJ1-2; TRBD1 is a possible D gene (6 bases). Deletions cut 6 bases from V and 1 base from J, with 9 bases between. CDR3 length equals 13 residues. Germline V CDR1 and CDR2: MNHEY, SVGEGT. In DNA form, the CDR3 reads TGTGCCAGCAGCCACAGGGTTAACTATGGCTACACCTTC. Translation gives CASSHRVNYGYTF.

CDR3 in amino acids: CASSLYRGSGNTIYF. As DNA, the CDR3 is TGTGCCAGCAGTTTATACAGGGGGTCTGGAAACACCATATATTTT. V usage is TRBV27 and J usage is TRBJ1-3; 8 bases are a match to TRBD1. Germline CDR1 and CDR2: MNHEY and SMNVEV (reference sequence). With V trimmed by 1 base and J by 1 base, 0 bases remained unmatched. The length of the CDR3 is 15 residues.

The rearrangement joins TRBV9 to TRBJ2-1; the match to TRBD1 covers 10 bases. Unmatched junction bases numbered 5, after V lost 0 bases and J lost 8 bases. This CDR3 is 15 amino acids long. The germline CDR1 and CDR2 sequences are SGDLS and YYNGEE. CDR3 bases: TGTGCCAGCAGCGTAGGACAGGGGGCCGGGGATGAGCAGTTCTTC. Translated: CASSVGQGAGDEQFF.